A selection of T cell receptor beta chains follows, all from one sample in a study of technical replicates of blood from four donors. Assay used: immunoSEQ multiplex PCR; TCRdb lists only in-frame clones, some missing. The top ten clones hold more than 4.5% of a sample with 55,000 to 80,000 clones, roughly 86% of them seen once. The sample taken for sequencing was PBMCs. The receptors derive from a human donor in good health. Some clones in this sample may be carry-over from other donors' samples. Each CDR3 is given without its conserved first and last residue. D genes are given only for firm matches.

AISDTSDYEQY | TRBV10-3 | TRBD2
AARGGTSGSEQF | TRBV2 | TRBD2
ASSVVDRGEQY | TRBV9 | TRBD1
ASSYSNRAETQY | TRBV6-5 | -
ASSEGQGTYEQY | TRBV6-1 | TRBD1
AISVGGSNWEQY | TRBV10-3 | TRBD2
ASKKQGLNSPLH | TRBV14 | -
ASTPPGSLDSPLH | TRBV7-9 | -
ASSQDGTAVNEQF | TRBV4-3 | TRBD1
ASSPTPGLATGANVLT | TRBV7-3 | TRBD2
AIGPRGVNTEAF | TRBV10-3 | -
ASSLSGRGRGVSGYT | TRBV5-6 | -
AWSGQGGTEAF | TRBV30 | -
ASSPGTGGFRTDTQY | TRBV5-1 | TRBD1
ASSRDVRADTQY | TRBV4-3 | -
ASDGWGGKQPQH | TRBV6-1 | -
ASSESEVSYNEQF | TRBV10-2 | -
AISDDRGSYEQY | TRBV10-3 | TRBD1
ASSSRTDNEQF | TRBV11-3 | -